This entry lists 14 T cell receptor beta chains sequenced from one sample in a study of control samples from healthy donors and cancer patients. Using immunoSEQ multiplex PCR, the repertoire was profiled, and TCRdb retains in-frame clones only, with some absent. The table lists over 150,000 clones, around 90% of them singletons. Sequencing was performed on blood. These receptors were collected from a woman aged 40 to 49 in good health.

In its sample, this clone was seen a few times. This chain joins TRBV4-2 and TRBJ1-1, with 7 positions matching TRBD1. With V trimmed by 4 bases and J by 0 bases, 5 bases remained unmatched. The CDR3 has 15 residues. Germline lookup yields CDR1 LGHNA and CDR2 YNFKEQ. The CDR3 DNA sequence: TGTGCCAGCAGCCCGGGGACAGCGATGAACACTGAAGCTTTCTTT. It is translated as CASSPGTAMNTEAFF.

This sequence joins TRBV3-1 (or the pseudogene TRBV3-2) and TRBJ2-3; 10 bases map to TRBD2. Unmatched junction bases numbered 5, after V lost 4 bases and J lost 4 bases. The CDR3 is 15 amino acids. The V gene's germline CDR1 is LGHDT and CDR2 YNNKEL (reference sequence). CDR3 protein: CASSLASGGADTQYF. In DNA, the CDR3 is TGTGCCAGCAGCCTCGCGAGCGGGGGGGCAGATACGCAGTATTTT.

The chain is built from TRBV7-9 and TRBJ1-2; tentative D call: TRBD1 (6 bases). The CDR3 runs 13 residues. Trimming shortened V by 5 bases and J by 8 bases, and 15 bases separated the two germline ends. The germline V gene encodes CDR1 SEHNR and CDR2 FQNEAQ (reference sequence). This chain's CDR3 is CASSPLDRSGYTF. The DNA of the CDR3 is TGTGCCAGCAGCCCTTTGGACAGAAGCGGCTACACCTTC.

The chain joins TRBV19 to TRBJ1-5; D gene ambiguous. CDR1 and CDR2 (germline): LNHDA, SQIVND (reference sequence). There are 14 residues in the CDR3. Trimming took off 1 base at V and 4 bases at J, with 8 bases between the two ends. CDR3 sequence reads: CASSIGWINQPQHF. CDR3 in DNA: TGTGCCAGTAGTATAGGGTGGATAAATCAGCCCCAGCATTTT.

The chain links TRBV5-5 to TRBJ2-3, with D possibly being TRBD2 (6 bases). The germline V gene has CDR1 SGHKS and CDR2 YYEKEE (reference sequence). CDR3 size: 16 residues. The germline V and J ends were trimmed by 0 bases and 1 base, with 12 bases remaining between them. CDR3 coding DNA: TGTGCCAGCAGCTTGGATGTGGGGGGAGGCACAGATACGCAGTATTTT. Protein sequence: CASSLDVGGGTDTQYF. Filled out from reference TRBV5-5 and TRBJ2-3, the complete variable domain reads DAGVTQSPTHLIKTRGQQVTLRCSPISGHKSVSWYQQVLGQGPQFIFQYYEKEERGRGNFPDRFSARQFPNYSSELNVNALLLGDSALYLCASSLDVGGGTDTQYFGPGTRLTVL.

The chain links TRBV6-5 to TRBJ1-2; D is uncertain. This CDR3 has 14 residues. Trimming stripped 6 bases from V and 6 bases from J, with 17 bases between. Germline CDR1 is MNHEY and CDR2 is SVGAGI. The CDR3 here is CASRKSRGDNGYTF. CDR3 bases: TGTGCCAGCAGAAAAAGTCGGGGAGATAATGGCTACACCTTC.

The chain couples TRBV3-1 (or the pseudogene TRBV3-2) to TRBJ2-2, with unresolved D. Germline CDR1 is LGHDT and CDR2 is YNNKEL (reference sequence). Deletions cut 1 base from V and 5 bases from J, with 5 bases between. This CDR3 contains 13 residues. The CDR3 loop is CASSQVGTGELFF. The DNA for the CDR3 is TGTGCCAGCAGCCAAGTGGGTACCGGGGAGCTGTTTTTT.

This chain joins TRBV4-1 and TRBJ2-6; TRBD2 aligns across 7 bases. This CDR3 comprises 21 residues. From germline, CDR1 is MGHRA and CDR2 YSYEKL. Trimming took 3 bases from V and 0 from J; bases not matched to a gene: 17. CDR3 in DNA: TGCGCCAGCAGCCAGGTACCCGAAGCGGGACGCCTGAGCTCTGGGGCCAACGTCCTGACTTTC. Translating gives CASSQVPEAGRLSSGANVLTF.

The chain carries TRBV2 and TRBJ1-6; D remains unclear. The V gene's germline CDR1 is SNHLY and CDR2 FYNNEI. V was pared by 6 bases and J by 3 bases, with 15 bases between. The CDR3 loop spans 16 amino acids. The CDR3 is CASRPSGILYNSPLHF. DNA of the CDR3: TGTGCCAGCAGACCCTCGGGGATTCTCTATAATTCACCCCTCCACTTT.

V is TRBV4-1 and J is TRBJ1-2; D unresolved. Between the trimmed V and J ends, which lost 0 bases and 1 base, there was a span of 6 bases. The CDR3 covers 14 residues. Per germline, CDR1 MGHRA and CDR2 YSYEKL. The CDR3 here is CASSQDQYNYGYTF. As DNA, the CDR3 is TGCGCCAGCAGCCAAGATCAGTATAACTATGGCTACACCTTC.

The chain is built from TRBV15 and TRBJ1-2, with 7 positions matching TRBD1. The V gene end was trimmed by 1 base and the J gene end by 5 bases; junction bases not matched to a gene: 7. The germline CDR1 and CDR2 sequences are LNHNV and YYDKDF (reference sequence). This CDR3 is built from 15 residues. The CDR3 reads CATSRGDREGYGYTF. As DNA, the CDR3 is TGTGCCACCAGCAGAGGGGACAGAGAGGGGTATGGCTACACCTTC.

The V call is TRBV14, the J call TRBJ2-7; the D gene is possibly TRBD1 (6 bases). The germline gives CDR1 SGHDN, CDR2 FVKESK. Trimming stripped 8 bases from V and 3 bases from J, with 14 bases between. The CDR3 runs to 13 residues. Here the CDR3 reads CASAYRDLYEQYF. The CDR3, as DNA: TGTGCCAGCGCGTACAGGGACCTCTACGAGCAGTACTTC.

The V and J genes are TRBV10-2 and TRBJ2-2, with D possibly being TRBD2 (6 bases). From germline, CDR1 is WSHSY and CDR2 SAAADI. Trimming stripped 3 bases from V and 9 bases from J, with 17 bases between. The length of the CDR3 is 15 residues. The CDR3 protein is CASSDPSGATWELFF. The CDR3 DNA reads TGCGCCAGCAGTGACCCTTCGGGAGCTACTTGGGAGCTGTTTTTT.

The rearrangement links TRBV3-1 (or the pseudogene TRBV3-2) to TRBJ2-1; D uncertain. CDR3 length: 17 residues. Per germline, CDR1 LGHDT and CDR2 YNNKEL (reference sequence). Trimming stripped 2 bases from V and 0 bases from J, with 14 bases between. In DNA, the CDR3 is TGTGCCAGCAGCCAATCCGGACGGATAAACTCCTACAATGAGCAGTTCTTC. It codes for CASSQSGRINSYNEQFF.